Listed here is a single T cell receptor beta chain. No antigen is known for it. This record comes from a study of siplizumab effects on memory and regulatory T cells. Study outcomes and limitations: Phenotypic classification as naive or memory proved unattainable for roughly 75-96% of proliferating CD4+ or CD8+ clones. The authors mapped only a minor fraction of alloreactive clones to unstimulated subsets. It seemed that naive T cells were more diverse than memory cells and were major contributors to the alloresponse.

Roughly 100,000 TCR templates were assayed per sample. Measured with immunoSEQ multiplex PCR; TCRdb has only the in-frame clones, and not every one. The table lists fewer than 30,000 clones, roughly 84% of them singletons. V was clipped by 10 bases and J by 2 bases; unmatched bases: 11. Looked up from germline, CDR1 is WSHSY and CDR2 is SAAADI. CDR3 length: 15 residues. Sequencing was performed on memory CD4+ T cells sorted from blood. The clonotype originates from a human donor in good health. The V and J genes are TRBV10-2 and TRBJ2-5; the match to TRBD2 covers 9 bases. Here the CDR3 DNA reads TGCGCCACCCGCGCTGGCGGGAGGGATCAAGAGACCCAGTACTTC. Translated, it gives CATRAGGRDQETQYF.